This is a list of T cell receptor beta chains from one sample in a study of T cells after yellow fever vaccination. Via MiXCR, TCRdb re-called the 5' RACE reads, giving one row per CDR3 protein. This repertoire shows some 400,000 distinct CDR3 sequences, roughly 6.2% found once; its top ten account for 15%. The sequenced sample was PBMCs, obtained 5 days after the yellow fever booster vaccination. The receptors originated from a man aged 30 to 39 who received the YFV17D yellow fever vaccine. Each CDR3 is given with its conserved first and last residue. The D gene is left open where the match is weak. For some rows the clone size is stated as once, few or many, or as a class when expanded; others skip it.

cdr3_aa: CASSHSGRGTDTQYF; cdr3_nt: TGTGCCAGCAGCCACTCAGGGAGGGGCACAGATACGCAGTATTTT; clone_size: many; j_call: TRBJ2-3; v_call: TRBV7-2; d_call: TRBD2
cdr3_aa: CSVMTSGRAPMPYEQYF; cdr3_nt: TGCAGCGTTATGACTAGCGGGAGGGCCCCGATGCCCTACGAGCAGTACTTC; clone_size: many; j_call: TRBJ2-7; v_call: TRBV29-1; d_call: TRBD2
cdr3_aa: CASSLTGTGLSPLHF; cdr3_nt: TGTGCCAGCAGCTTGACCGGGACAGGACTTTCACCCCTCCACTTT; clone_size: .; j_call: TRBJ1-6; v_call: TRBV6-1; d_call: TRBD1
cdr3_aa: CSASVGTGGEQFF; cdr3_nt: TGCAGTGCTAGCGTGGGGACCGGGGGGGAGCAGTTCTTC; clone_size: many; j_call: TRBJ2-1; v_call: TRBV20-1; d_call: TRBD2
cdr3_aa: CAISEGTVSSYEQYF; cdr3_nt: TGTGCCATCAGTGAGGGGACCGTAAGCTCCTACGAGCAGTACTTC; clone_size: many; j_call: TRBJ2-7; v_call: TRBV10-3; d_call: .
cdr3_aa: CASRPTPSSYNEQFF; cdr3_nt: TGCGCCAGCAGGCCGACCCCGAGCTCCTACAATGAGCAGTTCTTC; clone_size: few; j_call: TRBJ2-1; v_call: TRBV5-1; d_call: .
cdr3_aa: CSARDVSGQGPGNTIYF; cdr3_nt: TGCAGTGCTAGAGATGTGAGTGGACAGGGCCCTGGAAACACCATATATTTT; clone_size: many; j_call: TRBJ1-3; v_call: TRBV20-1; d_call: TRBD1
cdr3_aa: CARSFASQGGQPQHF; cdr3_nt: TGTGCCAGAAGCTTTGCGTCTCAGGGGGGGCAGCCCCAGCATTTT; clone_size: .; j_call: TRBJ1-5; v_call: TRBV5-3; d_call: TRBD1
cdr3_aa: CASLTRVSYNEQFF; cdr3_nt: TGTGCCAGCCTAACTCGGGTATCCTACAATGAGCAGTTCTTC; clone_size: many; j_call: TRBJ2-1; v_call: TRBV6-4; d_call: .
cdr3_aa: CASSVLPGQSSYNEQFF; cdr3_nt: TGTGCCAGCAGTGTTCTCCCGGGGCAAAGCTCCTACAATGAGCAGTTCTTC; clone_size: .; j_call: TRBJ2-1; v_call: TRBV27; d_call: .
cdr3_aa: CASSPRERIAKNIQYF; cdr3_nt: TGTGCCAGCAGCCCTCGGGAACGGATAGCCAAAAACATTCAGTACTTC; clone_size: .; j_call: TRBJ2-4; v_call: TRBV7-2; d_call: .
cdr3_aa: CASTTGLTSGSYEQYF; cdr3_nt: TGTGCCAGCACTACAGGTCTAACTAGCGGGAGCTACGAGCAGTACTTC; clone_size: .; j_call: TRBJ2-7; v_call: TRBV28; d_call: TRBD2
cdr3_aa: CASSLWTGYTDTQYF; cdr3_nt: TGTGCCAGCAGCCTTTGGACTGGGTACACAGATACGCAGTATTTT; clone_size: few; j_call: TRBJ2-3; v_call: TRBV5-4; d_call: .
cdr3_aa: CASSSFGDPYEQYF; cdr3_nt: TGTGCCAGCAGCTCCTTCGGGGACCCCTACGAGCAGTACTTC; clone_size: many; j_call: TRBJ2-7; v_call: TRBV7-2; d_call: .
cdr3_aa: CASRTDGRATGELFF; cdr3_nt: TGTGCCAGCAGAACGGATGGCAGGGCCACCGGGGAGCTGTTTTTT; clone_size: many; j_call: TRBJ2-2; v_call: TRBV5-6; d_call: .
cdr3_aa: CASSPNRLNGEQFF; cdr3_nt: TGTGCCAGCAGCCCAAATCGACTAAATGGTGAGCAGTTCTTC; clone_size: many; j_call: TRBJ2-1; v_call: TRBV5-4; d_call: .
cdr3_aa: CASSPPTPSGSRGEQYF; cdr3_nt: TGTGCCAGCTCACCCCCAACGCCTAGCGGGAGTCGGGGGGAGCAGTACTTC; clone_size: .; j_call: TRBJ2-7; v_call: TRBV18; d_call: TRBD2
cdr3_aa: CASSQELAGGGDEQFF; cdr3_nt: TGTGCCAGCAGCCAAGAGCTAGCGGGAGGGGGTGATGAGCAGTTCTTC; clone_size: .; j_call: TRBJ2-1; v_call: TRBV3-1; d_call: TRBD2
cdr3_aa: CSATSGRGNNEQFF; cdr3_nt: TGCAGTGCCACAAGCGGAAGGGGGAACAATGAGCAGTTCTTC; clone_size: few; j_call: TRBJ2-1; v_call: TRBV20-1; d_call: .
cdr3_aa: CASRGERSYNEQFF; cdr3_nt: TGCGCCAGCCGGGGAGAAAGGTCCTACAATGAGCAGTTCTTC; clone_size: few; j_call: TRBJ2-1; v_call: TRBV4-3; d_call: .
cdr3_aa: CASSRRDSVYNEQFF; cdr3_nt: TGTGCCAGCAGCCGCCGGGACTCGGTCTACAATGAGCAGTTCTTC; clone_size: few; j_call: TRBJ2-1; v_call: TRBV3-1; d_call: .
cdr3_aa: CASSTSGTYYEQYF; cdr3_nt: TGTGCCAGCAGCACTAGCGGGACTTACTACGAGCAGTACTTC; clone_size: .; j_call: TRBJ2-7; v_call: TRBV5-4; d_call: TRBD2
cdr3_aa: CASSQDILGSNQPQHF; cdr3_nt: TGCGCCAGCAGCCAAGATATACTAGGTAGCAATCAGCCCCAGCATTTT; clone_size: many; j_call: TRBJ1-5; v_call: TRBV4-1; d_call: .
cdr3_aa: CASSVGSRAGRIYNEQFF; cdr3_nt: TGTGCCAGCAGCGTAGGGTCCCGAGCCGGGAGGATATACAATGAGCAGTTCTTC; clone_size: few; j_call: TRBJ2-1; v_call: TRBV9; d_call: TRBD2
cdr3_aa: CASSVVGNTKGGNQPQHF; cdr3_nt: TGTGCCAGCAGCGTAGTAGGCAACACGAAGGGTGGCAATCAGCCCCAGCATTTT; clone_size: few; j_call: TRBJ1-5; v_call: TRBV9; d_call: .
cdr3_aa: CASIQTSGWGEQYF; cdr3_nt: TGTGCCAGCATCCAGACTAGCGGGTGGGGCGAGCAGTACTTC; clone_size: .; j_call: TRBJ2-7; v_call: TRBV7-9; d_call: TRBD2
cdr3_aa: CASSLERVRDTQYF; cdr3_nt: TGCGCCAGCAGCTTGGAGCGGGTACGAGATACGCAGTATTTT; clone_size: many; j_call: TRBJ2-3; v_call: TRBV5-1; d_call: .
cdr3_aa: CSVEALAGGLGFF; cdr3_nt: TGCAGCGTTGAAGCACTGGCGGGAGGGCTCGGGTTCTTC; clone_size: few; j_call: TRBJ2-1; v_call: TRBV29-1; d_call: TRBD2
cdr3_aa: CASLQTGTSGRNEQFF; cdr3_nt: TGTGCCAGCCTCCAGACGGGGACTAGCGGGAGGAATGAGCAGTTCTTC; clone_size: many; j_call: TRBJ2-1; v_call: TRBV12-3/TRBV12-4; d_call: TRBD2
cdr3_aa: CSAPPGRGSTDTQYF; cdr3_nt: TGCAGTGCTCCTCCAGGGAGGGGTAGCACAGATACGCAGTATTTT; clone_size: .; j_call: TRBJ2-3; v_call: TRBV20-1; d_call: TRBD2
cdr3_aa: CASSLRGQLDEQYF; cdr3_nt: TGCGCCAGCAGCTTAAGGGGTCAGTTAGACGAGCAGTACTTC; clone_size: .; j_call: TRBJ2-7; v_call: TRBV5-1; d_call: .
cdr3_aa: CASSQDSHEQFF; cdr3_nt: TGTGCCAGCAGCCAAGATTCCCATGAGCAGTTCTTC; clone_size: many; j_call: TRBJ2-1; v_call: TRBV14; d_call: .
cdr3_aa: CASSWAASSSYNEQFF; cdr3_nt: TGTGCCAGCAGCTGGGCGGCCAGCAGCTCCTACAATGAGCAGTTCTTC; clone_size: many; j_call: TRBJ2-1; v_call: TRBV5-4; d_call: .
cdr3_aa: CATSAGLAGGLHEQYF; cdr3_nt: TGTGCCACCAGCGCCGGACTAGCGGGAGGTCTTCACGAGCAGTACTTC; clone_size: few; j_call: TRBJ2-7; v_call: TRBV15; d_call: TRBD2
cdr3_aa: CSVEWPVGSYNEQFF; cdr3_nt: TGCAGCGTTGAATGGCCAGTGGGTTCCTACAATGAGCAGTTCTTC; clone_size: .; j_call: TRBJ2-1; v_call: TRBV29-1; d_call: .
cdr3_aa: CTSSLAAGPNEQFF; cdr3_nt: TGTACCAGCAGCTTGGCCGCAGGGCCCAATGAGCAGTTCTTC; clone_size: .; j_call: TRBJ2-1; v_call: TRBV5-4; d_call: .
cdr3_aa: CSVVLAGGRFRQFF; cdr3_nt: TGCAGCGTCGTTCTAGCGGGTGGGCGGTTCCGGCAGTTCTTC; clone_size: many; j_call: TRBJ2-1; v_call: TRBV29-1; d_call: TRBD2
cdr3_aa: CASSKRQGQAHNEQFF; cdr3_nt: TGTGCCAGCAGCAAAAGGCAGGGGCAGGCCCACAATGAGCAGTTCTTC; clone_size: .; j_call: TRBJ2-1; v_call: TRBV21-1; d_call: .
cdr3_aa: CASSFMYGVNTEAFF; cdr3_nt: TGCGCCAGCAGCTTCATGTATGGGGTGAACACTGAAGCTTTCTTT; clone_size: .; j_call: TRBJ1-1; v_call: TRBV5-1; d_call: .
cdr3_aa: CASSMPGMTSDEGYEQYF; cdr3_nt: TGTGCCAGCAGTATGCCAGGGATGACTAGCGATGAGGGCTACGAGCAGTACTTC; clone_size: .; j_call: TRBJ2-7; v_call: TRBV5-4; d_call: TRBD2
cdr3_aa: CSASGGAAGYEQYF; cdr3_nt: TGCAGTGCTAGCGGGGGGGCAGCTGGCTACGAGCAGTACTTC; clone_size: few; j_call: TRBJ2-7; v_call: TRBV20-1; d_call: TRBD2
cdr3_aa: CASSLTLSRLAGVWETQYF; cdr3_nt: TGCGCCAGCAGTCTGACCCTGAGTCGGCTAGCGGGAGTGTGGGAGACCCAGTACTTC; clone_size: .; j_call: TRBJ2-5; v_call: TRBV10-2; d_call: TRBD2
cdr3_aa: CASSAGTLNVDEQYF; cdr3_nt: TGCGCCAGCAGCGCCGGGACATTAAACGTGGACGAGCAGTACTTC; clone_size: .; j_call: TRBJ2-7; v_call: TRBV5-1; d_call: .